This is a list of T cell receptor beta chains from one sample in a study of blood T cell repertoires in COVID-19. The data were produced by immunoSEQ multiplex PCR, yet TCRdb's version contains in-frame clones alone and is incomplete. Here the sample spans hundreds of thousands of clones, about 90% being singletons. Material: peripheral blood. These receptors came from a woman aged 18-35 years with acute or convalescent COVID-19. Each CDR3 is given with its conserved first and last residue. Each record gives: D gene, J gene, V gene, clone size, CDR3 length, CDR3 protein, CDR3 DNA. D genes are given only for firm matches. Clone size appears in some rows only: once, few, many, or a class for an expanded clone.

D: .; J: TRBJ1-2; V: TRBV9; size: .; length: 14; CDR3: CASSPASGIRGYTF; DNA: TGTGCCAGCAGCCCCGCTTCCGGGATTCGGGGCTACACCTTC
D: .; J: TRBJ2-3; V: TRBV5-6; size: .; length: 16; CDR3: CASSLVGGANSDTQYF; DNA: TGTGCCAGCAGCTTGGTAGGGGGGGCCAACTCCGATACGCAGTATTTT
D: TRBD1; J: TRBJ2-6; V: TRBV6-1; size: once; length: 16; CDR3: CASSVTGGAGANVLTF; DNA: TGTGCCAGCAGTGTGACAGGGGGGGCTGGGGCCAACGTCCTGACTTTC
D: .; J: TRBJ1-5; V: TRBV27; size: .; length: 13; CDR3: CASSLGAGQPQHF; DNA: TGTGCCAGCAGTTTAGGCGCGGGTCAGCCCCAGCATTTT
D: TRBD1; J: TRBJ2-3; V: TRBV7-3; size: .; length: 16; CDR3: CASSLRGTGNTDTQYF; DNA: TGTGCCAGCAGCTTAAGGGGGACAGGGAACACAGATACGCAGTATTTT
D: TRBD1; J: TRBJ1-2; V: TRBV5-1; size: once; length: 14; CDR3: CASRWTGGNYGYTF; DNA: TGCGCCAGCAGATGGACAGGGGGGAACTATGGCTACACCTTC
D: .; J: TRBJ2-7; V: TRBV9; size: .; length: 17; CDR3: CASSAFPRVISNYEQYF; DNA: TGTGCCAGCAGCGCCTTCCCGAGGGTTATTTCAAACTACGAGCAGTACTTC
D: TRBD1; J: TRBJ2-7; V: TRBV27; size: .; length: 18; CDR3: CASSFSVVMGQGVLEQYF; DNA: TGTGCCAGCAGTTTCTCGGTGGTAATGGGACAGGGAGTCCTCGAGCAGTACTTC
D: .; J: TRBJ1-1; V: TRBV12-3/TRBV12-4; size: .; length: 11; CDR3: CADQLGREAFF; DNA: TGTGCCGACCAACTGGGGCGTGAAGCTTTCTTT
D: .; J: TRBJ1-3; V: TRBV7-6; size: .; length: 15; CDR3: CASSSGPISGNTIYF; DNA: TGTGCCAGCAGCTCTGGGCCGATCTCTGGAAACACCATATATTTT
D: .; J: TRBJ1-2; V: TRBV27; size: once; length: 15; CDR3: CASSFHQQGADGYTF; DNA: TGTGCCAGCAGTTTCCACCAACAGGGAGCGGATGGCTACACCTTC
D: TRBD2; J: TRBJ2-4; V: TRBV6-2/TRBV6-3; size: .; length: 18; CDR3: CASSYPPGRAEAKNIQYF; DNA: TGTGCCAGCAGTTACCCCCCAGGGAGGGCGGAAGCCAAAAACATTCAGTACTTC
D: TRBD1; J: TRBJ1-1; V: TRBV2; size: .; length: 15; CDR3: CASRATQGENTEAFF; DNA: TGTGCCAGCAGAGCCACGCAGGGGGAAAACACTGAAGCTTTCTTT
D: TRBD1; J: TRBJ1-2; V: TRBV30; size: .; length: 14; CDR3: CAWRGPGQVYGYTF; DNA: TGTGCCTGGAGGGGGCCGGGACAGGTGTATGGCTACACCTTC
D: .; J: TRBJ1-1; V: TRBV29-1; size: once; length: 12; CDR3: CSASRGNTEAFF; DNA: TGCAGCGCCTCCAGGGGGAACACTGAAGCTTTCTTT
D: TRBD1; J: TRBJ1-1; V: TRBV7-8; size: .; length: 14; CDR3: CASSPGGTGPKAFF; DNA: TGTGCCAGCAGCCCCGGCGGGACAGGGCCGAAAGCTTTCTTT
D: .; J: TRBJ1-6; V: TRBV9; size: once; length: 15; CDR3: CASSAGGDLNSPLHF; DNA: TGTGCCAGCAGCGCCGGAGGCGATCTTAATTCACCCCTCCACTTT
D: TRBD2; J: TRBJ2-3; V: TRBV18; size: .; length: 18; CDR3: CASSPPGWGLEATDTQYF; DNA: TGTGCCAGCTCACCACCGGGGTGGGGACTAGAGGCGACAGATACGCAGTATTTT
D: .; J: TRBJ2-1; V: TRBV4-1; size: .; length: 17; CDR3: CASSPLRTTSSYNEQFF; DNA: TGCGCCAGCAGCCCGCTTAGGACTACGAGCTCCTACAATGAGCAGTTCTTC
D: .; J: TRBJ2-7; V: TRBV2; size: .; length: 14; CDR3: CASSGAGPSYEQYF; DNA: TGTGCCAGCAGTGGGGCGGGGCCATCCTACGAGCAGTACTTC
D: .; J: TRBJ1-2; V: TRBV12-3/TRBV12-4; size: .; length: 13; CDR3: CASSLEAGAHYTF; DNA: TGTGCCAGCAGTTTAGAGGCAGGGGCCCACTACACCTTC
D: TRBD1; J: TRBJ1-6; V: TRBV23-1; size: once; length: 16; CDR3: CASRGPGQGDLSPLHF; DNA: TGCGCCAGCCGAGGACCGGGACAGGGGGATCTTTCACCCCTCCACTTT
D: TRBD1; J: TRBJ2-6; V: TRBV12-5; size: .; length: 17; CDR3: CASGSGTGYSGANVLTF; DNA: TGTGCTAGTGGGTCCGGGACAGGGTACTCTGGGGCCAACGTCCTGACTTTC
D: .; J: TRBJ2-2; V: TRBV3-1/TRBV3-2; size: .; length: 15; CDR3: CASSQAGGRLGELFF; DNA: TGTGCCAGCAGCCAAGCTGGGGGCCGCCTCGGGGAGCTGTTTTTT
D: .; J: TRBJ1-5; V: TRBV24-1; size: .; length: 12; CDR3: CATSASNQPQHF; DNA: TGTGCCACCAGTGCCTCCAATCAGCCCCAGCATTTT
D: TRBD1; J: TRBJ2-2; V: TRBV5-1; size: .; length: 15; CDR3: CASREGQGDTGELFF; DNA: TGCGCCAGCAGGGAGGGACAGGGGGACACCGGGGAGCTGTTTTTT
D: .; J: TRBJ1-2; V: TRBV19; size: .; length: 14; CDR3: CASSIMQAARGYTF; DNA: TGTGCCAGTAGTATTATGCAAGCAGCTAGGGGCTACACCTTC
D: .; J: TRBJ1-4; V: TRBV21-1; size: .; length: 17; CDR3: CASSDTQGQTTNEKLFF; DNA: TGTGCCAGCAGCGATACCCAGGGGCAGACAACTAATGAAAAACTGTTTTTT
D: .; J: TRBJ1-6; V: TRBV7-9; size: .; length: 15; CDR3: CASSLDVGRDSPLHF; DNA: TGTGCCAGCAGCTTAGACGTAGGGCGGGATTCACCCCTCCACTTT
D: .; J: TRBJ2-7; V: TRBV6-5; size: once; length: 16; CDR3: CASSYSPRDILVEQYF; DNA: TGTGCCAGCAGTTACTCGCCCCGGGACATCCTTGTGGAGCAGTACTTC
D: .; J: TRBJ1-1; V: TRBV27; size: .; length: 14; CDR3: CASRTAGLGTEAFF; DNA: TGTGCCAGCAGGACCGCGGGTCTGGGGACTGAAGCTTTCTTT
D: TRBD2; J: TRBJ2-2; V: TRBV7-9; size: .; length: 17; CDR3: CASSSPSAGANTGELFF; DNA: TGTGCCAGCAGCTCCCCCTCAGCGGGGGCGAACACCGGGGAGCTGTTTTTT
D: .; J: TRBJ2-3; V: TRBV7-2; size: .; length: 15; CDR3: CASSLGGSFTDTQYF; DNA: TGTGCCAGCAGCTTAGGCGGGTCCTTCACAGATACGCAGTATTTT
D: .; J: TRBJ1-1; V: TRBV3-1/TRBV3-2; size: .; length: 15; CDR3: CASSQRTGPNTEAFF; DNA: TGTGCCAGCAGCCAACGCACAGGGCCGAACACTGAAGCTTTCTTT
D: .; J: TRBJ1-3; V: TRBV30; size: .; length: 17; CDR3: CAWKGAWWGLAGNTIYF; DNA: TGTGCCTGGAAGGGTGCTTGGTGGGGGCTCGCTGGAAACACCATATATTTT
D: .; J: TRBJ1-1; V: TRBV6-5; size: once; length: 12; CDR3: CASTQGVYEAFF; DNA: TGTGCCAGCACCCAAGGGGTTTATGAAGCTTTCTTT
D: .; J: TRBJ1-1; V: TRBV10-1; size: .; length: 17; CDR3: CASTVPRGPWRDTEAFF; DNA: TGCGCCAGCACCGTACCCCGGGGACCTTGGAGGGACACTGAAGCTTTCTTT
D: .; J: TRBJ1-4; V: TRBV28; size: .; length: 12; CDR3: CASSLPNEKLFF; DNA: TGTGCCAGCAGCCTACCTAATGAAAAACTGTTTTTT
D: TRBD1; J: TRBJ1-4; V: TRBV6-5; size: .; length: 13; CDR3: CASRQGRWEKLFF; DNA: TGTGCCAGCAGACAGGGGAGGTGGGAAAAACTGTTTTTT
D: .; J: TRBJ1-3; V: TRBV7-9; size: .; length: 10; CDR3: CATLENTIYF; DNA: TGTGCCACCCTGGAGAACACCATATATTTT
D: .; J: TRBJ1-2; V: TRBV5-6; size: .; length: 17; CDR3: CASSPNPSRGGNYGYTF; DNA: TGTGCCAGCAGCCCAAACCCCAGTCGTGGCGGAAACTATGGCTACACCTTC